One and the same sample provided the 13 T cell receptor beta chains below, sequenced in a study of a mutant IDH1 vaccine in newly diagnosed glioma. This sample's time point: baseline, week 1 (first vaccination visit). Regarding treatment: pre-vaccination baseline after standard-of-care therapy. Profiled with immunoSEQ multiplex PCR; TCRdb holds only in-frame clones, not every one. This table has 70,000 or so clones, around 88% appearing once. Sample: peripheral blood mononuclear cells (PBMCs), taken from a glioma patient treated with radiotherapy, temozolomide or both. These TCRs come from a young woman with glioma. Some clones in this sample may be carry-over from other donors' samples.

This clone was found once. The J gene is TRBJ1-2, the V gene TRBV7-2; no firm D call. The length of the CDR3 is 13 residues. CDR1 is SGHTA, CDR2 FQGNSA, per germline. The V and J ends lost 2 bases and 2 bases respectively, with 6 bases between them. The CDR3 DNA reads TGTGCCAGCAGCTTACAGAAGAACTATGGCTACACCTTC. Translation: CASSLQKNYGYTF.

The chain has TRBV5-6 and TRBJ2-5; D is undetermined. The germline V gene has CDR1 SGHDT and CDR2 YYEEEE. V dropped 3 bases and J dropped 5 bases, with 11 bases sitting between them. This CDR3 region has 13 residues. The CDR3 DNA follows: TGTGCCAGCAGCTCTACGGCCCGGGAGACCCAGTACTTC. Amino acids: CASSSTARETQYF.

The rearrangement uses TRBV10-3 and TRBJ2-7, with D maybe TRBD2 (5 bases). The CDR3 is 16 residues long. Trimming removed 0 bases from V and 3 bases from J, with 15 bases in between. Germline values: CDR1 ENHRY, CDR2 SYGVKD. The CDR3 bases are TGTGCCATCAGTGAGTCGGAACTAGTTCCAGGCTACGAGCAGTACTTC. It yields the protein CAISESELVPGYEQYF.

This chain links TRBV9 with TRBJ1-5; D gene ambiguous. The ends were cut back, 0 bases at V and 4 bases at J, with 11 bases in the middle. This CDR3 contains 15 residues. CDR1 and CDR2 from the germline V gene are SGDLS and YYNGEE. CDR3 nucleotides: TGTGCCAGCAGCGTAGGGTTGGACCCTAATCAGCCCCAGCATTTT. Translated, it gives CASSVGLDPNQPQHF.

The V and J genes are TRBV5-6 and TRBJ1-5, with 7 bases aligning to TRBD1. Germline V gives CDR1 SGHDT, CDR2 YYEEEE. The CDR3 contains 17 residues. V gave up 1 base and J gave up 2 bases; unmatched junction bases: 9. CDR3 in amino acids: CASSLIAGGSGNQPQHF. The CDR3 DNA is TGTGCCAGCAGCTTGATAGCAGGGGGTTCTGGCAATCAGCCCCAGCATTTT.

The V call is TRBV2, the J call TRBJ2-1; tentatively, D is TRBD2 (6 bases). Between the trimmed V and J ends, which lost 6 bases and 6 bases, there was a span of 6 bases. The CDR3 extends over 11 amino acids. Looked up from germline, CDR1 is SNHLY and CDR2 is FYNNEI. In nucleotides, the CDR3 is TGTGCCAGCAGCGGGAGCAATGAGCAGTTCTTC. This codes for CASSGSNEQFF.

This chain connects TRBV30 to TRBJ1-3; tentatively, D is TRBD1 (6 bases). CDR3 length: 14 amino acids. Germline-derived CDR1 and CDR2 are GTSNPN and SVGIG (reference sequence). Trimming removed 4 bases from V and 0 bases from J, with 10 bases in between. The CDR3 nucleotides read TGTGCCTGGAATACAGGGAGCTCTGGAAACACCATATATTTT. Translation gives CAWNTGSSGNTIYF.

This clone was picked up one time. The rearrangement links TRBV5-6 to TRBJ2-2, with TRBD1 as a possible D gene (6 bases). This CDR3 has 15 amino acids. Trimming cost V 0 bases and J 6 bases, with 12 bases left between them. From germline, CDR1 is SGHDT and CDR2 YYEEEE. CDR3 residues: CASSLALTGSGELFF. CDR3 coding DNA: TGTGCCAGCAGCTTGGCCCTTACAGGGTCCGGGGAGCTGTTTTTT.

The chain joins TRBV2 to TRBJ2-5, with 12 positions matching TRBD2. The V and J ends lost 5 bases and 5 bases, in that order; junction bases with no gene match: 6. Germline values: CDR1 SNHLY, CDR2 FYNNEI. The CDR3 extends over 15 amino acids. CDR3 loop: CASSWTSGDRETQYF. CDR3 DNA sequence: TGTGCCAGCAGTTGGACTAGCGGGGATCGGGAGACCCAGTACTTC.

The V call is TRBV30, the J call TRBJ1-2, with D possibly being TRBD1 (6 bases). Germline values: CDR1 GTSNPN, CDR2 SVGIG (reference sequence). The CDR3 is made up of 13 amino acids. V lost 5 bases and J lost 3, with 13 bases in between. The DNA of the CDR3 is TGTGCCTGGCATGGAACAGGGTACTATGGCTACACCTTC. Its protein is CAWHGTGYYGYTF.

The chain employs TRBV10-3 and TRBJ2-7; D gene ambiguous. Germline V gene lookup returns CDR1 ENHRY and CDR2 SYGVKD. The CDR3 runs to 16 residues. V dropped 5 bases and J dropped 0 bases, with 17 bases sitting between them. The CDR3 sequence: CAISTLDSRLSYEQYF. CDR3 bases: TGTGCCATCAGTACTCTAGACTCGCGGCTCTCCTACGAGCAGTACTTC.

This clone occurred a few times. This chain joins TRBV29-1 and TRBJ2-5, with D possibly matching TRBD1 (5 bases). Germline-derived CDR1 and CDR2 are SQVTM and ANQGSEA. The CDR3 sequence is 13 residues long. V lost 5 bases to trimming and J lost 5 bases, with 15 bases between them. Here the CDR3 DNA reads TGCAGCGTTAGAAGGGGCGCCCGGGAGACCCAGTACTTC. It encodes CSVRRGARETQYF.

The chain carries TRBV27 and TRBJ2-7, with TRBD2 matching 13 bases. With V trimmed by 6 bases and J by 5 bases, 4 bases remained unmatched. Germline CDR1 is MNHEY and CDR2 is SMNVEV (reference sequence). This CDR3 is built from 14 residues. The CDR3 loop is CASRGTSGTHEQYF. CDR3 sequence (DNA): TGTGCCAGCAGGGGGACTAGCGGGACCCACGAGCAGTACTTC.